One sample yielded the 23 T cell receptor beta chains listed below, sequenced in a study of regulatory and conventional T cells in RAG deficiency (TCRdb year 2017). Regulatory T cells were purified from blood as CD4+CD25-high CD127-low cells before genomic DNA extraction. The method behind the library was the immunoSEQ multiplex PCR assay. TCRdb carries this immuneACCESS record with in-frame sequences only. Its versions omit some clonotypes, under half of them owing to an unresolved V gene in the studies checked, with the rest unexplained. In all, the sample holds 2,500 to 3,500 clones, and 85% to 95% of those were seen once. The top ten constitute roughly 8% of the sample. A further study also used this sample, focusing on regulatory T cells. The second publication reports: In the multiplex PCR, 52 forward TRBV primers and 13 reverse TRBJ primers were used, and assay-based and computational corrections were applied for amplification bias.

The material sequenced was CD4+ Tregs sorted from blood. These receptors were collected from a human donor in good health.

The rearrangement joins TRBV30 to TRBJ2-5; 8 positions match TRBD2. The CDR3 runs to 16 residues. V lost 0 bases, J lost 7 bases, and 13 bases stayed unmatched. Germline CDR1 and CDR2: GTSNPN and SVGIG (reference sequence). The CDR3 DNA reads as TGTGCCTGGAGTGTACTGGGGGTAGCGGGGTCCGGGACCCAGTACTTC. It specifies CAWSVLGVAGSGTQYF.

V gene TRBV30 combines with J gene TRBJ1-1, with D uncertain. CDR1 and CDR2 from the germline V gene are GTSNPN and SVGIG (reference sequence). V was cut by 8 bases and J by 6 bases, with 10 bases left in between. The CDR3 is made up of 10 amino acids. CDR3 in DNA: TGTGCCCTGGAATCCTCTGAAGCTTTCTTT. It is translated as CALESSEAFF.

The chain joins TRBV5-4 to TRBJ2-7, with D maybe TRBD2 (5 bases). Germline V gene data show CDR1 as SGHNT and CDR2 as YYREEE (reference sequence). Trimming removed 1 base at V and 7 bases at J, with 12 bases between. This CDR3 contains 13 residues. The CDR3 DNA reads TGTGCCAGCAGCTTGTTCAATAAGCGGGAGCAGTACTTC. Translation: CASSLFNKREQYF.

The chain is built from TRBV7-9 and TRBJ2-5; 12 bases are shared with TRBD1. The CDR3 consists of 15 residues. Trimming at V came to 5 bases and at J to 5 bases, leaving 6 bases not matched to a gene. Germline V CDR1 and CDR2: SEHNR, FQNEAQ (reference sequence). CDR3 sequence reads: CASSRGQGAVETQYF. CDR3 DNA sequence: TGTGCCAGCAGCCGGGGACAGGGGGCTGTGGAGACCCAGTACTTC.

This clone showed up just a few times. The rearrangement uses TRBV28 and TRBJ1-5; D is unresolved. Germline-derived CDR1 and CDR2 are MDHEN and SYDVKM. The CDR3 length is 13 residues. The V end was cut by 2 bases, the J end by 7 bases, with 9 bases between. CDR3: CASSLEGQQPQHF. CDR3 nucleotides: TGTGCCAGCAGTTTAGAGGGCCAGCAGCCCCAGCATTTT.

This chain links TRBV28 with TRBJ2-7; D not certain. Germline CDR1 and CDR2: MDHEN and SYDVKM. V was clipped by 3 bases and J by 7 bases, with 7 bases between them. The CDR3 is 11 amino acids. CDR3 amino acids: CASSFFGEQYF. The CDR3 bases are TGTGCCAGCAGTTTTTTTGGTGAGCAGTACTTC. The entire variable domain, with the rest obtained from reference TRBV28 and TRBJ2-7, is as follows: DVKVTQSSRYLVKRTGEKVFLECVQDMDHENMFWYRQDPGLGLRLIYFSYDVKMKEKGDIPEGYSVSREKKERFSLILESASTNQTSMYLCASSFFGEQYFGPGTRLTVT.

This chain connects TRBV14 to TRBJ1-3, with D tentatively TRBD1 (6 bases). The germline V and J ends were trimmed by 4 bases and 0 bases, with 16 bases remaining between them. The CDR3 totals 17 residues. Per the germline V gene, CDR1 is SGHDN and CDR2 is FVKESK. The CDR3 region is CASSRKQGNLSGNTIYF. CDR3 nucleotide sequence: TGTGCCAGCAGCCGGAAACAGGGAAATCTCTCTGGAAACACCATATATTTT. Filled out from reference TRBV14 and TRBJ1-3, the complete variable domain reads EAGVTQFPSHSVIEKGQTVTLRCDPISGHDNLYWYRRVMGKEIKFLLHFVKESKQDESGMPNNRFLAERTGGTYSTLKVQPAELEDSGVYFCASSRKQGNLSGNTIYFGEGSWLTVV.

The rearrangement uses TRBV27 and TRBJ2-7; 13 bases match TRBD2. In germline, CDR1 is MNHEY, CDR2 SMNVEV (reference sequence). There are 15 residues in the CDR3. The V segment lost 6 bases and the J segment 3 bases; nucleotides outside the gene matches: 5. CDR3 coding DNA: TGTGCCAGCAGAGACACTAGCGGGGGGGTCTACGAGCAGTACTTC. Translated, it gives CASRDTSGGVYEQYF.

CDR3 sequence: CASSYSGQRNQPQHF. CDR3 DNA sequence: TGTGCCAGCAGTTACTCGGGACAGAGGAATCAGCCCCAGCATTTT. The chain couples TRBV6-5 to TRBJ1-5; TRBD1 matches 7 bases. V lost 0 bases, J lost 4 bases, and 3 bases stayed unmatched. This CDR3 contains 15 residues. Germline CDR1 MNHEY, CDR2 SVGAGI.

V gene TRBV11-2 combines with J gene TRBJ2-7; 8 positions agree with TRBD1. The CDR3 runs 13 residues. Germline assignment: CDR1 SGHAT and CDR2 FQNNGV. The junction had 6 bases not matched to a gene; V was cut back by 5 bases and J by 6 bases. The CDR3 nucleotides read TGTGCCAGCAGCGCGGACAGGGCCGGCGAGCAGTACTTC. It is translated as CASSADRAGEQYF.

The J gene is TRBJ1-2, the V gene TRBV7-2; 8 bases are a match to TRBD1. CDR1 and CDR2 (germline): SGHTA, FQGNSA. Losses at the gene ends were 5 bases for V and 7 bases for J; bases not matched to a gene: 9. This CDR3 has 14 amino acids. The CDR3 loop is CASSVTQGALGYTF. The CDR3 coding sequence is TGTGCCAGCAGCGTAACCCAGGGGGCTCTTGGCTACACCTTC.

The chain links TRBV11-2 to TRBJ2-7; D is undetermined. V shed 4 bases and J shed 5 bases, with 6 bases lying between them. Germline V gene lookup returns CDR1 SGHAT and CDR2 FQNNGV. There are 11 residues in the CDR3. CDR3 nucleotides: TGTGCCAGCAGCTCTTGGGACGAGCAGTACTTC. Its translation: CASSSWDEQYF.

This chain links TRBV19 with TRBJ2-1; D might be TRBD2 (6 bases). CDR3 length: 14 amino acids. Trimming removed 5 bases at V and 10 bases at J, with 18 bases between. From germline, CDR1 is LNHDA and CDR2 SQIVND (reference sequence). This CDR3 reads CASSPPGDRREQFF. CDR3 in DNA: TGTGCCAGTAGTCCCCCGGGGGACCGAAGGGAGCAGTTCTTC.

J is TRBJ2-3 and V is TRBV7-2; possibly TRBD2 for D (6 bases). Germline V gives CDR1 SGHTA, CDR2 FQGNSA. The CDR3 totals 14 residues. Between the trimmed V and J ends, which lost 0 bases and 4 bases, there was a span of 8 bases. CDR3 in DNA: TGTGCCAGCAGCTTAGCTAGCGGATCAGATACGCAGTATTTT. Amino acids: CASSLASGSDTQYF.

J is TRBJ2-3 and V is TRBV10-3; 8 nucleotides agree with TRBD1. V shed 6 bases, J shed 2 bases, and the junction held 7 bases outside the gene matches. Looked up from germline, CDR1 is ENHRY and CDR2 is SYGVKD. The CDR3 is 15 residues long. The CDR3 DNA reads TGTGCCATCAGGCGGGGACAGGCCTTCACAGATACGCAGTATTTT. This translates into CAIRRGQAFTDTQYF.

The V call is TRBV5-4, the J call TRBJ2-7; the match to TRBD2 covers 9 bases. V dropped 0 bases and J dropped 0; count of bases not matched to a gene: 4. Germline CDR1 and CDR2: SGHNT and YYREEE (reference sequence). The CDR3 spans 16 residues. The chain's CDR3 is CASSLDLAGYSYEQYF. Here the CDR3 DNA reads TGTGCCAGCAGCTTGGACCTAGCGGGGTACTCCTACGAGCAGTACTTC.

V gene TRBV6-5 combines with J gene TRBJ2-1; D remains ambiguous. The germline V gene has CDR1 MNHEY and CDR2 SVGAGI. The V end lost 6 bases, the J end lost 5 bases, and 14 bases lay between the germline ends. The CDR3 is 14 residues long. DNA for the CDR3: TGTGCCAGCAGAGCCCTGACGGTCAACAATGAGCAGTTCTTC. Its protein product is CASRALTVNNEQFF.

This clone came up once. The J gene is TRBJ2-2, the V gene TRBV30; D remains unclear. This CDR3 is built from 13 residues. V was shortened by 3 bases and J by 7 bases, with 12 bases between the two germline ends. Germline V CDR1 and CDR2: GTSNPN, SVGIG (reference sequence). CDR3 sequence reads: CAWRLQGIGELFF. CDR3 coding DNA: TGTGCCTGGAGGTTGCAAGGGATCGGGGAGCTGTTTTTT.

The chain combines TRBV18 with TRBJ2-2; D remains unclear. Deletions cut 1 base from V and 2 bases from J, with 8 bases between. The CDR3 loop spans 15 amino acids. Germline CDR1 is KGHSH and CDR2 is LQKENI. CDR3: CASSPQGSNTGELFF. The CDR3 region has the DNA TGTGCCAGCTCACCACAGGGATCAAACACCGGGGAGCTGTTTTTT.

The chain has TRBV6-1 and TRBJ2-7; maybe TRBD1 (6 bases). Germline values: CDR1 MNHNS, CDR2 SASEGT. Deletions cut 3 bases from V and 2 bases from J, with 14 bases between. The length of the CDR3 is 15 residues. The CDR3 region is CASSDRNRDAYEQYF. Here the CDR3 DNA reads TGTGCCAGCAGTGACAGGAACAGGGACGCCTACGAGCAGTACTTC.

The V call is TRBV30, the J call TRBJ2-7, with D possibly matching TRBD2 (7 bases). The CDR3 runs 14 residues. Trimming took off 4 bases at V and 0 bases at J, with 13 bases between the two ends. Germline V lookup: CDR1 GTSNPN, CDR2 SVGIG (reference sequence). The CDR3 region has the DNA TGTGCCTGGACGCGGGGGCCCAACTCCTACGAGCAGTACTTC. It specifies CAWTRGPNSYEQYF.

The CDR3 loop reads CASSNPTGLAGGGTQYF. In DNA form, the CDR3 reads TGTGCCAGCAGCAACCCTACTGGACTAGCGGGAGGCGGGACCCAGTACTTC. The rearrangement joins TRBV5-4 to TRBJ2-5; the match to TRBD2 covers 14 bases. V was pared by 4 bases and J by 7 bases, with 12 bases of the junction left unmatched. Germline loops: CDR1 SGHNT, CDR2 YYREEE (reference sequence). This CDR3 region has 17 residues.

V usage is TRBV2 and J usage is TRBJ1-3; D unclear. CDR3 length: 12 amino acids. The germline CDR1 and CDR2 sequences are SNHLY and FYNNEI. The V end was cut by 6 bases, the J end by 0 bases, with 3 bases between. The CDR3: CASRSSGNTIYF. DNA of the CDR3: TGTGCCAGCAGGAGCTCTGGAAACACCATATATTTT.